This T cell receptor beta chain was found in a study of blood T cell repertoires in COVID-19. Across the whole study: Specimens from acute and convalescent COVID-19 originated in the United States, Italy and Spain.

Produced via immunoSEQ multiplex PCR; TCRdb's table is partial and in-frame only. This sample has about 300,000 clones, with about 85% found just once. The CDR3 consists of 18 residues. Trimming removed 3 bases at V and 1 base at J, with 21 bases between. Germline V gene lookup returns CDR1 KGHSH and CDR2 LQKENI. This chain joins TRBV18 and TRBJ1-1, with D possibly matching TRBD1 (6 bases). The sequenced sample consisted of PBMCs or T cells enriched from blood (not recorded which). The clonotype comes from a woman in her twenties or thirties who had recovered from COVID-19. The CDR3 DNA sequence: TGTGCCAGCTCACCTAGCCGCGGGGGGGGGCTTACGAACACTGAAGCTTTCTTT. Amino acid sequence: CASSPSRGGGLTNTEAFF.